This T cell receptor beta chain was observed in a study of neoadjuvant anti-PD-1 for oral cavity cancer. Findings and caveats of the study: Non-responders to neoadjuvant nivolumab had significantly more clonal PBMC T cells than responders. Treg/Th17 ratio rose with pretreatment blood and fell with post-treatment tumor TCRbeta clonality. With a few patients per group, TCR findings need larger cohorts.

This sample's time point: after neoadjuvant nivolumab, at surgical resection. No culture or expansion preceded analysis of these blood cells. The sample holds a few counts of this clone. Its antigen is still unknown. Only in-frame clones appear in the TCRdb table, and some are missing; sequencing was by immunoSEQ multiplex PCR. The sample includes 11,000 to 15,000 clones, roughly 69% of them seen just once. The receptor comes from a person between 40 and 80 years old with oral cavity squamous cell carcinoma. This specimen consisted of PBMCs, obtained after nivolumab (anti-PD-1) treatment.

The CDR3 protein is CASSPSGTASGNTIYF. CDR3 coding DNA: TGTGCCAGCTCACCGAGTGGGACAGCCTCTGGAAACACCATATATTTT. The V gene is TRBV18, the J gene TRBJ1-3, with 7 bases matching TRBD1. After removal of 3 bases from V and 0 bases from J, the junction contained 5 bases not matched to a gene. The CDR3 has 16 amino acids. Germline V gives CDR1 KGHSH, CDR2 LQKENI.